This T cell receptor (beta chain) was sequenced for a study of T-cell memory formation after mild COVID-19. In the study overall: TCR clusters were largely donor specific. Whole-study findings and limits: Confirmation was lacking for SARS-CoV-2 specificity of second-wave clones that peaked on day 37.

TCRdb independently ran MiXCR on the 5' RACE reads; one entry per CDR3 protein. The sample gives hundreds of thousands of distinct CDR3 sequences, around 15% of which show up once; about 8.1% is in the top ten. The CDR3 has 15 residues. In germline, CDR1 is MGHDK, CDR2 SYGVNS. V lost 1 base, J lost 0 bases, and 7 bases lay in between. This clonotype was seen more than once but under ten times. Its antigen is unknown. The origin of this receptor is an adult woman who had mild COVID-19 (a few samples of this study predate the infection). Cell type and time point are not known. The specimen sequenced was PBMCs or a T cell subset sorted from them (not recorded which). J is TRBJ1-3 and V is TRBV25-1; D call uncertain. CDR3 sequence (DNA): TGTGCCAGCAGTGAATTTCACAGCTCTGGAAACACCATATATTTT. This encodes CASSEFHSSGNTIYF. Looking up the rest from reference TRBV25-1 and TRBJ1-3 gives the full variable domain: EADIYQTPRYLVIGTGKKITLECSQTMGHDKMYWYQQDPGMELHLIHYSYGVNSTEKGDLSSESTVSRIRTEHFPLTLESARPSHTSQYLCASSEFHSSGNTIYFGEGSWLTVV.